The text below deals with one T cell receptor beta chain. The assay was immunoSEQ multiplex PCR, and TCRdb's table has in-frame clones only and misses some. The repertoire consists of more than 25,000 clones, with roughly four fifths occurring once and the leading ten covering roughly 7.5%. These data originate in a study of radiotherapy plus CTLA-4 blockade in lung cancer. Germline V CDR1 and CDR2: MNHNY, SVGAGI (reference sequence). This CDR3 is built from 14 residues. Trimming removed 8 bases from V and 2 bases from J, with 13 bases in between. This chain connects TRBV6-6 to TRBJ1-5; D remains unclear. Specimen: peripheral blood, collected from a patient treated with radiotherapy plus ipilimumab. This receptor was obtained from a human donor with non-small cell lung cancer who had stable disease on radiotherapy plus ipilimumab. The CDR3 protein is CASRSYDGNQPQHF. The CDR3 DNA reads TGTGCCAGCCGATCATATGATGGCAATCAGCCCCAGCATTTT.